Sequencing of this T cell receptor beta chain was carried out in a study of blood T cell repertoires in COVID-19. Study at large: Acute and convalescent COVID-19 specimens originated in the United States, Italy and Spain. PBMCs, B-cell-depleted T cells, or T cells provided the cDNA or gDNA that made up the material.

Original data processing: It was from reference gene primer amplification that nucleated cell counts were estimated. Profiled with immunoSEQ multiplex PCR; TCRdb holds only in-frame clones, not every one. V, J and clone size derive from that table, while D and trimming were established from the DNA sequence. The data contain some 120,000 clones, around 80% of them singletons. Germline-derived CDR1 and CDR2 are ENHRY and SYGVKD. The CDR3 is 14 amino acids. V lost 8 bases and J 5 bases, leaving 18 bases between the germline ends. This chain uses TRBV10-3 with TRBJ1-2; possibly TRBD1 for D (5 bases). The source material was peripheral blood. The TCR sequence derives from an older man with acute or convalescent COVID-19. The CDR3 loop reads CAIRPREASYGYTF. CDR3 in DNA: TGTGCCATCCGCCCCAGGGAGGCTTCGTATGGCTACACCTTC.